The T cell receptor (beta chain) under discussion was sequenced for a study of T cells in Graves' hyperthyroidism and ophthalmopathy. Overall study results and limits: Ophthalmopathy, which appeared later, was predicted by the model a median about 6 months before onset.

This clonotype has a count of ten or more. Its antigen is not identified. Each patient was aged 18 to 65 and had newly diagnosed hyperthyroidism of under 2 months' duration. Amplified TCR beta CDR3 regions came from RNA transcripts. Researchers ran a first-round RT-PCR on the TCR CDR3 using the HTBI primer set. MiXCR, applied by TCRdb to the multiplex PCR reads, yields one record per CDR3 protein. The sample carries under 300,000 distinct CDR3 sequences, more than 10% recorded once. V lost 3 bases and J lost 5, with 9 bases in between. The CDR3 contains 13 residues. Germline CDR1 SGHTA, CDR2 FQGNSA. The sequenced sample consisted of blood. The chain joins TRBV7-2 to TRBJ2-3; D perhaps matches TRBD1 (6 bases). The source of this sequence is a woman between 25 and 40 years old with Graves' hyperthyroidism that later progressed to Graves' ophthalmopathy. In DNA form, the CDR3 reads TGTGCCAGCAGCTTCCCCAGGGGAGATACGCAGTATTTT. Translation gives CASSFPRGDTQYF.